A single sample is the source of the 8 T cell receptor beta chains below, sequenced in a study of T-cell memory formation after mild COVID-19. TCRdb recomputed calls from the 5' RACE reads with MiXCR, one row per CDR3 protein. Of just under 550,000 distinct CDR3 sequences in the sample, 20% are singletons; the top ten hold roughly an eighth. Sequenced material: PBMCs or a T cell subset sorted from them (not recorded which). These receptors all stem from an adult woman who had mild COVID-19 (a few samples of this study predate the infection). Cell type and time point are not known.

This clonotype was observed a few times. CDR3 bases: TGTGCCAGCAGCCGCCCCGACGGGACAGGGGTTCCCGAGGCCACGCAGGGGTCCTACAATGAGCAGTTCTTC. It yields the protein CASSRPDGTGVPEATQGSYNEQFF. The chain employs TRBV11-2 and TRBJ2-1, with 10 bases aligning to TRBD1. Germline CDR1 reads SGHAT; CDR2 reads FQNNGV. The CDR3 runs to 24 residues. With 5 bases clipped from V and 1 base from J, the junction kept 29 bases outside the gene matches.

This clonotype was observed a few times. The CDR3 nucleotides read TGTGCCTGCCCCAGGGGGCGCGGGGCCAACGTCCTGACTTTC. As protein: CACPRGRGANVLTF. The J gene is TRBJ2-6, the V gene TRBV30, with 8 bases that match TRBD1. V lost 6 bases to trimming and J lost 4 bases; unmatched junction nucleotides: 5. Germline V lookup: CDR1 GTSNPN, CDR2 SVGIG (reference sequence). The CDR3 totals 14 residues.

The table lists this clonotype with a few counts. This chain connects TRBV19 to TRBJ2-1, with 7 bases lining up with TRBD1. This CDR3 region has 12 residues. Germline values: CDR1 LNHDA, CDR2 SQIVND (reference sequence). Germline trimming cut 6 bases from V and 5 bases from J; bases unmatched to any gene: 1. In DNA, the CDR3 is TGTGCCAGTAGGGGACAGCACAATGAGCAGTTCTTC. It translates to CASRGQHNEQFF.

At least ten counts were recorded for this clonotype. The chain joins TRBV27 to TRBJ2-7; no clear D. CDR1 and CDR2 (germline): MNHEY, SMNVEV (reference sequence). Trimming left V 5 bases short and J 6 bases short, with 11 bases between. The CDR3 is 12 residues long. The CDR3 DNA follows: TGTGCCAGCAGTACGCGGAGTGGCGAGCAGTACTTC. Translating it yields CASSTRSGEQYF.

V and J are TRBV7-9 and TRBJ2-1, with D perhaps TRBD2 (5 bases). Germline V lookup: CDR1 SEHNR, CDR2 FQNEAQ (reference sequence). The CDR3 is 13 residues long. The germline V and J ends were trimmed by 5 bases and 12 bases, with 17 bases remaining between them. The CDR3 DNA sequence: TGTGCCAGCAGCCCACTAGAGAGGACGACGCAGTTCTTC. It encodes CASSPLERTTQFF.

This rearrangement joins TRBV5-1 to TRBJ2-3; no clear D. The CDR3 consists of 16 residues. Germline CDR1 reads SGHRS; CDR2 reads YFSETQ. V lost 2 bases, J lost 0 bases, and 13 bases lay in between. In DNA, the CDR3 is TGCGCCAGCAGCTTCTTAATTCACGAGAGCACAGATACGCAGTATTTT. Translating it yields CASSFLIHESTDTQYF.

This clonotype turned up a few times. The chain employs TRBV7-9 and TRBJ2-1; 7 positions match TRBD2. The CDR3 covers 17 residues. V lost 5 bases to trimming and J lost 6 bases; unmatched junction nucleotides: 16. CDR1 and CDR2 (germline): SEHNR, FQNEAQ (reference sequence). In DNA, the CDR3 is TGTGCCAGCAGCCCGTCTGGGTGGGGAGGGCCAGGCAATGAGCAGTTCTTC. This codes for CASSPSGWGGPGNEQFF.

This clonotype has ten or more counts. The chain links TRBV12-3 or TRBV12-4 to TRBJ1-2; 7 positions agree with TRBD1. This CDR3 has 16 residues. The trim removed 6 bases at V and 2 bases at J, leaving 12 bases unmatched. The CDR3 region has the DNA TGTGCCAGCAGCACTACCGGACAGGCTCCGAACTATGGCTACACCTTC. Protein sequence: CASSTTGQAPNYGYTF.